Sequencing of this T cell receptor (beta chain) was carried out in a study of post-analysis software for immune sequencing data (dated by TCRdb to 2014 to 2015). Background on the whole study: Recorded disease courses included relapsing-remitting, secondary progressive and progressive-relapsing multiple sclerosis, with some patients lacking subtype annotation. The multiple sclerosis patient repertoires were compared with more than 10 previously published healthy control repertoires from donors aged roughly 6 to 27 years. A subset of samples was prepared in parallel using single-end sample barcoding, then pooled and co-amplified after Illumina adapter ligation. General study outcomes and caveats: Compared with controls, multiple sclerosis patients had significantly lower normalized Chao1 diversity, a finding suggesting substantial peripheral T-cell clonal expansion. Direct clustering with F measure revealed strong co-clustering of samples prepared in the same batch, which led to a batch-effect correction. Four to six TRBV segments, including TRBV5-6, TRBV5-1 and TRBV20-1, were significantly more frequent in patients than controls. The multiple sclerosis patient group was slightly younger than the control group.

The library was built by means of PCR. The run used an Illumina HiSeq 2500. Unique molecular identifiers were incorporated into TCR beta cDNA libraries to reduce PCR and sequencing biases. Every 1 to 10 million input T cells yielded about 500,000 cDNA molecules, meaning each molecule approximated one T cell. The same protocol used for the earlier healthy control dataset was applied to prepare and sequence the patient libraries. Within a given batch, samples were prepared together, multiplexed and sequenced on the same HiSeq lane. The study's processing was this. Raw barcoded reads were processed with MIGEC, and single-read molecular identifier groups were discarded before consensus assembly and CDR3 extraction. VDJtools was used for post-analysis of the clonotype tables, with diversity normalized by down-sampling every dataset to the smallest sample size. In repertoire overlap clustering, CDR3 amino acid sequences, but not nucleotide sequences, were matched to correct batch-related cross-sample contamination. TCRdb took the public reads, trimmed them with fastp at Q25, ran MiXCR for clone calling and kept in-frame beta chains. Rows with one shared CDR3 protein collapse into an entry with the most common genes and DNA. V and J calls and clone size were set by TCRdb, not the authors. The sample table contains around 400,000 distinct CDR3 sequences; only one count was recorded for over 30% of them. Clones ranked in the top ten supply 7.5% to 8.5% of the sample.

CDR1 and CDR2, looked up from the germline V gene (reference sequence), are DFQATT and SNEGSKA. The germline ends are 20 bases apart after V is trimmed by 6 bases and J by 4 bases. Taken from cysteine to phenylalanine, the CDR3 has 15 residues. Only the CDR3 DNA stays, 45 bases, in frame from base 1. TCR beta repertoires were profiled from peripheral blood of roughly twelve young patients with multiple sclerosis to demonstrate the VDJtools post-analysis software. Multiple sclerosis patients were children and adolescents aged 6 to 15 years. To note about this clonotype: No cognate antigen has been identified for it. Per-base quality was not reported, and no clone a single base away is much larger than it.

The origin of this receptor is a girl aged 2 to 9 with multiple sclerosis. Sequencing used blood. The chain employs TRBV20-1 and TRBJ2-3; the D gene assignment is perhaps TRBD1 or TRBD2, with each matching 5 bases. Here the CDR3 is given as CSALGEPRNADTQYF. The sequence in DNA is TGCAGTGCCCTGGGGGAGCCCCGAAATGCAGATACGCAGTATTTT.